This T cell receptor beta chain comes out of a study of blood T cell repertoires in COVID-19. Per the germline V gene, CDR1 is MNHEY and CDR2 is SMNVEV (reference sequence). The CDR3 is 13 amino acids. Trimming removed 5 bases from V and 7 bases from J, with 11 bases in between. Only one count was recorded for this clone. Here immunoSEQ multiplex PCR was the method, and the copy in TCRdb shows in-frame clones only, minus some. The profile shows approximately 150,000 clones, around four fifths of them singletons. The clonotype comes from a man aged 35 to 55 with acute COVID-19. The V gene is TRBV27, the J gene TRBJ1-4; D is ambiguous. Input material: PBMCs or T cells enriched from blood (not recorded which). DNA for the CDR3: TGTGCCAGCAGTACGCAGGTTGGTGAAAAACTGTTTTTT. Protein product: CASSTQVGEKLFF.